The text below deals with one T cell receptor beta chain. Its specificity is unknown. The germline V gene has CDR1 SGHNT and CDR2 YYREEE (reference sequence). V was clipped by 1 base and J by 1 base; unmatched bases: 4. The CDR3 length is 16 residues. This record belongs to a study of radiotherapy plus CTLA-4 blockade in lung cancer. Study at large: Objective responses were documented in around a sixth of patients, with disease control in around 30%. Study results and limitations: Subsequent to radiotherapy plus ipilimumab, tumor-derived TCR clones underwent expansion in blood.

Some clones are missing from TCRdb's copy, which holds only in-frame ones; the method was immunoSEQ multiplex PCR. The profile shows about 76,000 clones, over 70% of them singletons. The material sequenced was peripheral blood, taken from a patient treated with radiotherapy plus ipilimumab. The sequence derives from a human donor with non-small cell lung cancer whose response to radiotherapy plus ipilimumab could not be evaluated. Some clones in this sample may be carry-over from other donors' samples. The V gene is TRBV5-4, the J gene TRBJ2-2, with 7 bases matching TRBD1. CDR3 loop: CASSLPRQGNTGELFF. DNA of the CDR3: TGTGCCAGCAGCTTGCCCAGACAGGGGAACACCGGGGAGCTGTTTTTT.